Listed here is a single TCR beta chain. The antigen is undetermined. The record originates from a study of T cell responses to AZD1222 COVID-19 vaccine. Study-wide results and caveats: A rise in Spike-specific TCR breadth and depth followed two AZD1222 doses.

The germline V gene encodes CDR1 SGHRS and CDR2 YFSETQ. CDR3 length equals 15 residues. Trimming took 4 bases from V and 3 from J; bases not matched to a gene: 6. Sequenced by immunoSEQ multiplex PCR; TCRdb stores in-frame clones only, minus some. The table has about 97,000 clones, around 84% seen once; the top ten hold about 1.5%. This rearrangement joins TRBV5-1 to TRBJ2-3, with 9 bases identical to TRBD1. Sequenced material: peripheral blood, taken on day 0 of AZD1222 vaccination. The TCR was taken from an adult in good health. The CDR3, as DNA: TGCGCCAGCAGCGCTGACAGGGGGGATACAGATACGCAGTATTTT. The encoded protein is CASSADRGDTDTQYF.